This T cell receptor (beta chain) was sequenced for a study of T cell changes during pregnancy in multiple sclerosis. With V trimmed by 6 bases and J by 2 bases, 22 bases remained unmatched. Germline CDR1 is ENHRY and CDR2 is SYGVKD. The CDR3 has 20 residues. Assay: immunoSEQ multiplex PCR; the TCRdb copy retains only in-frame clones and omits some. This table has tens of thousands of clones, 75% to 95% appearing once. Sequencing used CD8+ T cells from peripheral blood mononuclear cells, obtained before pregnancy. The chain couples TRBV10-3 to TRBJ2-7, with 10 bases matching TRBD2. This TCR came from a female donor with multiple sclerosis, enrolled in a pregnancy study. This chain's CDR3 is CAISEDLWTSGPNPTYEQYF. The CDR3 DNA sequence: TGTGCCATCAGCGAAGATCTTTGGACTAGCGGACCGAACCCTACCTACGAGCAGTACTTC.